The 28 T cell receptor beta chains below come from one sample, sequenced in a study of blood T cell repertoires in COVID-19. Sequencing was performed with immunoSEQ multiplex PCR; in TCRdb, only in-frame clones are kept and a portion is missing. This sample yields about 200,000 clones, of which 70% to 90% are seen a single time; 20% to 25% belongs to the top ten. Sequencing used peripheral blood. The source is a man aged 55-75 years with active or convalescent COVID-19.

The chain links TRBV2 to TRBJ1-2; D is unclear. The CDR3 runs to 13 residues. V lost 2 bases and J lost 3, with 7 bases in between. From germline, CDR1 is SNHLY and CDR2 FYNNEI. CDR3 sequence (DNA): TGTGCCAGCAGTGAAATTGTCGACTATGGCTACACCTTC. Protein: CASSEIVDYGYTF.

The chain recombines TRBV2 with TRBJ1-2; unclear D gene. The CDR3 is made up of 11 amino acids. V lost 8 bases and J lost 7, with 11 bases in between. The germline gives CDR1 SNHLY, CDR2 FYNNEI. CDR3 residues: CASSPEPGYTF. CDR3 nucleotides: TGTGCCAGCTCCCCCGAGCCTGGCTACACCTTC. The full variable domain, with the rest looked up from reference TRBV2 and TRBJ1-2, is EPEVTQTPSHQVTQMGQEVILRCVPISNHLYFYWYRQILGQKVEFLVSFYNNEISEKSEIFDDQFSVERPDGSNFTLKIRSTKLEDSAMYFCASSPEPGYTFGSGTRLTVV.

V gene TRBV5-1 combines with J gene TRBJ2-6; perhaps TRBD2 as D (5 bases). This CDR3 has 16 residues. With 3 bases removed from V and 2 bases from J, the gap between germline ends came to 12 bases. The V gene's germline CDR1 is SGHRS and CDR2 YFSETQ. The CDR3 spells CASSYLMRAGANVLTF. CDR3 in DNA: TGCGCCAGCAGCTACCTTATGAGGGCTGGGGCCAACGTCCTGACTTTC.

The chain combines TRBV5-4 with TRBJ2-3; the D gene is possibly TRBD1 (6 bases). Germline assignment: CDR1 SGHNT and CDR2 YYREEE (reference sequence). The CDR3 is 15 amino acids. The germline V and J ends were trimmed by 0 bases and 1 base, with 9 bases remaining between them. CDR3 coding DNA: TGTGCCAGCAGCTTGGCAGGGGTGGGCACAGATACGCAGTATTTT. This sequence encodes CASSLAGVGTDTQYF.

The rearrangement uses TRBV6-6 and TRBJ2-5, with D tentatively TRBD2 (7 bases). Germline CDR1 reads MNHNY; CDR2 reads SVGAGI (reference sequence). Trimming left V 0 bases short and J 4 bases short, with 15 bases between. The CDR3 loop spans 16 amino acids. CDR3 coding DNA: TGTGCCAGCAGTTACTCGAGGGGGGGGCTAGGAGAGACCCAGTACTTC. Its protein product is CASSYSRGGLGETQYF.

The chain is built from TRBV4-2 and TRBJ1-3, with D unclear. From germline, CDR1 is LGHNA and CDR2 YNFKEQ. Trimming took off 1 base at V and 0 bases at J, with 7 bases between the two ends. The CDR3 has 15 residues. The CDR3 is CASSQGPSSGNTIYF. CDR3 in DNA: TGTGCCAGCAGCCAAGGGCCTAGCTCTGGAAACACCATATATTTT.

This clone was counted only a few times. The chain has TRBV7-6 and TRBJ2-7, with D perhaps matching TRBD2 (7 bases). Trimming cost V 1 base and J 7 bases, with 11 bases left between them. CDR3 length equals 13 residues. Looked up from germline, CDR1 is SGHVS and CDR2 is FNYEAQ. The CDR3 bases are TGTGCCAGCAGCTTAGTGGGAGGGGGGGAGCAGTACTTC. This encodes CASSLVGGGEQYF. The whole variable domain, filled in from reference TRBV7-6 and TRBJ2-7, reads GAGVSQSPRYKVTKRGQDVALRCDPISGHVSLYWYRQALGQGPEFLTYFNYEAQQDKSGLPNDRFSAERPEGSISTLTIQRTEQRDSAMYRCASSLVGGGEQYFGPGTRLTVT.

V usage is TRBV5-1 and J usage is TRBJ2-1; tentative D call: TRBD1 (7 bases). CDR1 is SGHRS and CDR2 is YFSETQ in the germline V gene. The CDR3 is 17 amino acids. The V and J ends lost 5 bases and 2 bases respectively, with 20 bases between them. CDR3 amino acids: CASSFHNRGGPYNEQFF. The CDR3 DNA follows: TGCGCCAGCAGTTTCCATAACAGGGGAGGACCCTACAATGAGCAGTTCTTC.

The chain is built from TRBV2 and TRBJ2-3; 10 bases map to TRBD1. V lost 6 bases to trimming and J lost 0 bases; unmatched junction nucleotides: 3. The CDR3 totals 15 residues. Germline values: CDR1 SNHLY, CDR2 FYNNEI. The CDR3 coding sequence is TGTGCCAGCAGGGGACAGGGGCTAAGCACAGATACGCAGTATTTT. Encoded protein: CASRGQGLSTDTQYF.

This clone was picked up a small number of times. The chain is built from TRBV10-3 and TRBJ2-7; TRBD2 agrees at 8 bases. The CDR3 runs 14 residues. With 6 bases clipped from V and 3 bases from J, the junction kept 7 bases outside the gene matches. Germline CDR1 is ENHRY and CDR2 is SYGVKD. CDR3 in DNA: TGTGCCATCAGATCTAGCGGGTCCGACTACGAGCAGTACTTC. It codes for CAIRSSGSDYEQYF.

The chain couples TRBV4-1 to TRBJ1-5, with TRBD1 matching 9 bases. The CDR3 runs to 15 residues. Germline V gives CDR1 MGHRA, CDR2 YSYEKL. The V segment lost 5 bases and the J segment 2 bases; nucleotides outside the gene matches: 4. CDR3 residues: CASSTWDRGNQPQHF. As DNA, the CDR3 is TGCGCCAGCAGCACCTGGGACAGGGGCAATCAGCCCCAGCATTTT.

The rearrangement uses TRBV29-1 and TRBJ1-4; D may be TRBD1 (5 bases). Germline V CDR1 and CDR2: SQVTM, ANQGSEA. The germline V and J ends were trimmed by 3 bases and 10 bases, with 15 bases remaining between them. This CDR3 has 13 amino acids. CDR3 sequence reads: CSVDGGTIGKLFF. The CDR3 bases are TGCAGCGTTGATGGCGGGACGATCGGAAAACTGTTTTTT.

The gene calls are TRBV7-9 and TRBJ2-1; 7 bases fit TRBD2. The CDR3 runs 16 residues. The V segment lost 4 bases and the J segment 2 bases; nucleotides outside the gene matches: 8. CDR1 SEHNR and CDR2 FQNEAQ come from the germline V gene (reference sequence). The CDR3, as DNA: TGTGCCAGCAGCTCGTTCGGGCGGGGGACCTACAATGAGCAGTTCTTC. Translation: CASSSFGRGTYNEQFF.

The genes are TRBV4-1 and TRBJ2-1; 8 nucleotides line up with TRBD2. The J segment lost 2 bases and the V segment lost 2 bases, leaving 8 bases of the junction unmatched. Germline V gives CDR1 MGHRA, CDR2 YSYEKL. This CDR3 contains 17 residues. The CDR3: CASSQYVPAGAYNEQFF. The CDR3 DNA reads as TGCGCCAGCAGCCAATATGTCCCAGCGGGGGCCTACAATGAGCAGTTCTTC.

The V call is TRBV19, the J call TRBJ2-4; 8 bases are a match to TRBD2. The CDR3 sequence is 15 residues long. The ends lost 6 bases at V and 7 bases at J; junction bases unmatched: 11. Per germline, CDR1 LNHDA and CDR2 SQIVND (reference sequence). CDR3 bases: TGTGCCAGTAGCCTCGTTGCGGGGGGTTCGAACATTCAGTACTTC. Translated, it gives CASSLVAGGSNIQYF.

This chain links TRBV2 with TRBJ1-1; no definite D call. The germline V gene encodes CDR1 SNHLY and CDR2 FYNNEI. This CDR3 region has 13 residues. Trimming took 1 base from V and 6 from J, leaving 9 bases between them. The CDR3 DNA reads as TGTGCCAGCAGTGAAGGAAGTGAGGCTGAAGCTTTCTTT. This translates into CASSEGSEAEAFF.

The rearrangement links TRBV10-3 to TRBJ2-6; D is perhaps TRBD2 (6 bases). CDR1 is ENHRY, CDR2 SYGVKD, per germline. The V end was cut by 0 bases, the J end by 1 base, with 7 bases between. The CDR3 totals 16 residues. The chain's CDR3 is CAISESSGSGANVLTF. Here the CDR3 DNA reads TGTGCCATCAGTGAGTCGAGCGGGTCTGGGGCCAACGTCCTGACTTTC.

The chain employs TRBV7-9 and TRBJ2-4; tentatively, D is TRBD1 (6 bases). The CDR3 is made up of 15 amino acids. V lost 1 base and J lost 7, with 14 bases in between. Looked up from germline, CDR1 is SEHNR and CDR2 is FQNEAQ (reference sequence). The CDR3 reads CASSLDTGRRNIQYF. As DNA, the CDR3 is TGTGCCAGCAGCTTAGACACAGGGCGACGGAACATTCAGTACTTC.

This rearrangement joins TRBV4-1 to TRBJ2-2, with TRBD2 as a possible D gene (5 bases). The CDR3 is 16 residues long. Germline-derived CDR1 and CDR2 are MGHRA and YSYEKL. Trimming took off 2 bases at V and 1 base at J, with 11 bases between the two ends. The CDR3 is CASSQFSGVNTGELFF. DNA of the CDR3: TGCGCCAGCAGCCAATTTTCCGGGGTGAACACCGGGGAGCTGTTTTTT.

V is TRBV14 and J is TRBJ2-1, with D perhaps matching TRBD1 (6 bases). V lost 0 bases and J lost 13, with 13 bases in between. This CDR3 comprises 13 residues. CDR1 and CDR2 (germline): SGHDN, FVKESK. In nucleotides, the CDR3 is TGTGCCAGCAGCCAAGATCGACAGGCCCGACAGTTCTTC. Translation gives CASSQDRQARQFF.

The chain joins TRBV9 to TRBJ1-1, with 8 bases identical to TRBD1. Germline-derived CDR1 and CDR2 are SGDLS and YYNGEE. The ends lost 0 bases at V and 6 bases at J; junction bases unmatched: 7. The length of the CDR3 is 15 residues. In nucleotides, the CDR3 is TGTGCCAGCAGCGTAGGGGGTCAGGGGGCATCTGAAGCTTTCTTT. This gives the protein CASSVGGQGASEAFF.

The genes are TRBV24-1 and TRBJ1-5; D uncertain. The CDR3 runs to 12 residues. CDR1 and CDR2 (germline): KGHDR, SFDVKD. V was clipped by 4 bases and J by 9 bases, with 9 bases between them. CDR3 in DNA: TGTGCCACCAGTGACCCGGGTTCGCCCCAGCATTTT. The encoded protein is CATSDPGSPQHF.

This clone was observed a few times. The chain has TRBV5-6 and TRBJ1-1, with unresolved D. Germline loops: CDR1 SGHDT, CDR2 YYEEEE. The CDR3 is 13 amino acids. Trimming took off 2 bases at V and 1 base at J, with 6 bases between the two ends. The CDR3 region is CASSFSGNTEAFF. CDR3 bases: TGTGCCAGCAGCTTTTCAGGGAACACTGAAGCTTTCTTT.

Only one count was recorded for this clone. This chain links TRBV6-5 with TRBJ2-7; possible D gene TRBD2, 7 bases. This CDR3 comprises 13 residues. V dropped 10 bases and J dropped 7 bases, with 20 bases sitting between them. Looked up from germline, CDR1 is MNHEY and CDR2 is SVGAGI. CDR3 protein: CAISGGHSGEQYF. CDR3 sequence (DNA): TGTGCCATCTCGGGGGGCCATTCGGGGGAGCAGTACTTC.

The CDR3 DNA reads TGTGCCGGCGCCGGGACTAGCGCCGGCGAGCAGTACTTC. Protein: CAGAGTSAGEQYF. The chain recombines TRBV2 with TRBJ2-7; 10 bases are shared with TRBD2. Germline V gene sequence: CDR1 SNHLY, CDR2 FYNNEI. This CDR3 region has 13 residues. Trimming removed 11 bases from V and 6 bases from J; junction bases left unmatched: 10.

The chain carries TRBV5-1 and TRBJ2-7; TRBD1 is a possible D gene (6 bases). Germline V gene data show CDR1 as SGHRS and CDR2 as YFSETQ. V lost 6 bases, J lost 0 bases, and 19 bases lay in between. The CDR3 is made up of 16 amino acids. The CDR3 DNA reads TGCGCCAGCAACGAGGGGTGGGGGCCCAGCTCCTACGAGCAGTACTTC. As protein: CASNEGWGPSSYEQYF.

The chain has TRBV28 and TRBJ2-7; 11 nucleotides match TRBD2. Germline trimming cut 4 bases from V and 4 bases from J; bases unmatched to any gene: 9. The CDR3 sequence is 16 residues long. The germline V gene has CDR1 MDHEN and CDR2 SYDVKM. CDR3 bases: TGTGCCAGCAGTTCATCCCGACTAGCGGGGTCTTACGAGCAGTACTTC. Translation gives CASSSSRLAGSYEQYF.

V and J are TRBV10-3 and TRBJ1-1, with 11 bases identical to TRBD1. Germline CDR1 and CDR2: ENHRY and SYGVKD. CDR3 length: 14 residues. The trim removed 10 bases at V and 3 bases at J, leaving 7 bases unmatched. The CDR3 is CATRDRGGYTEAFF. In DNA form, the CDR3 reads TGTGCCACCAGGGACAGGGGGGGTTACACTGAAGCTTTCTTT.